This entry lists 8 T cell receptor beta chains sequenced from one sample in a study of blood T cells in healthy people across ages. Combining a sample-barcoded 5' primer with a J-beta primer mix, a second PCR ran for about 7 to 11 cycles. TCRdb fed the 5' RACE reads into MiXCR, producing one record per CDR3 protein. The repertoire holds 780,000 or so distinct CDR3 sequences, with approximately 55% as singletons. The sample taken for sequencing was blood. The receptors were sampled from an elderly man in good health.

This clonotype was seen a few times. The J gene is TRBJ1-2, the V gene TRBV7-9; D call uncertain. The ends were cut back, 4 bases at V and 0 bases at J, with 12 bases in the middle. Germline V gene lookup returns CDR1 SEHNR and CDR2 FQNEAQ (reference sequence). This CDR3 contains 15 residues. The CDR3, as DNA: TGTGCCAGCAGCTCACGGGAGGCGGCTAACTATGGCTACACCTTC. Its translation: CASSSREAANYGYTF.

CDR3 sequence: CASSFYRTSQETQYF. CDR3 nucleotide sequence: TGTGCCAGCAGTTTCTATCGGACTAGCCAAGAGACCCAGTACTTC. The V call is TRBV27, the J call TRBJ2-5; TRBD2 agrees at 7 bases. Germline assignment: CDR1 MNHEY and CDR2 SMNVEV (reference sequence). V was clipped by 3 bases and J by 1 base; unmatched bases: 5. CDR3 length: 15 amino acids.

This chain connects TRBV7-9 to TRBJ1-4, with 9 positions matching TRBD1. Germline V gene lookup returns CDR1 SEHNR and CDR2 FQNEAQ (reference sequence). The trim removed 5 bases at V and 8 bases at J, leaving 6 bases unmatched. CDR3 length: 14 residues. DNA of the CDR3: TGTGCCAGCAGCGAGGGACAGGGTCGGGAAAAACTGTTTTTT. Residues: CASSEGQGREKLFF.

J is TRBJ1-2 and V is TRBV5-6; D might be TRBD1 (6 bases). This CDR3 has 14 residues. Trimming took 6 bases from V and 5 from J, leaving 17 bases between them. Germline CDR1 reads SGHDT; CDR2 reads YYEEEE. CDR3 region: CASTVRGARYGYTF. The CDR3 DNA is TGTGCCAGCACCGTACGGGGGGCTCGATATGGCTACACCTTC.

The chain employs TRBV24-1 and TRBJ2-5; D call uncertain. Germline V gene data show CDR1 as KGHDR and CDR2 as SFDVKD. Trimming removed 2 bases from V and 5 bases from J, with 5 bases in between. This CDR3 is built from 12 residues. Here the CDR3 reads CATSDYRETQYF. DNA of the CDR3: TGTGCCACCAGTGATTATCGTGAGACCCAGTACTTC.

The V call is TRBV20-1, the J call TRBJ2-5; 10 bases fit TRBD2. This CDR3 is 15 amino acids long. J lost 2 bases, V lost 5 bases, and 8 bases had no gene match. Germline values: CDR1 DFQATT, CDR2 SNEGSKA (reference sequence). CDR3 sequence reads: CSARAGTSVQETQYF. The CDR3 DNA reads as TGCAGTGCTCGAGCCGGGACTAGCGTACAAGAGACCCAGTACTTC.

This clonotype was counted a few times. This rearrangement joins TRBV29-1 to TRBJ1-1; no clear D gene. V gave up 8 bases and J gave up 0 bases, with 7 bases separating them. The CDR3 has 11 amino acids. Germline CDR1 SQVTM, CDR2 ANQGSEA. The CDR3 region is CSSDLNTEAFF. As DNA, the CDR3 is TGCAGCTCCGACTTGAACACTGAAGCTTTCTTT. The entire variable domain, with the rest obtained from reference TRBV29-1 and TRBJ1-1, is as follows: SAVISQKPSRDICQRGTSLTIQCQVDSQVTMMFWYRQQPGQSLTLIATANQGSEATYESGFVIDKFPISRPNLTFSTLTVSNMSPEDSSIYLCSSDLNTEAFFGQGTRLTVV.

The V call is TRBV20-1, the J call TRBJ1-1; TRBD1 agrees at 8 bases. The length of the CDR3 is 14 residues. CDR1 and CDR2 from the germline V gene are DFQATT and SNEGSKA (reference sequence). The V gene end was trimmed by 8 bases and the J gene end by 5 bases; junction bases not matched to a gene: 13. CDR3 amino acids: CSFVPRQGRTEAFF. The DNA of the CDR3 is TGCAGTTTCGTGCCGAGACAGGGGAGAACTGAAGCTTTCTTT.